The T cell receptor (beta chain) described here comes from a study of T cell repertoires in cytomegalovirus infection. In regard to this clonotype: At one end the junction does not follow the germline gene, possibly because of a read error.

In TCRdb, the reads were re-called with MiXCR into one record per CDR3 protein. The table lists 150,000 to 190,000 distinct CDR3 sequences, around 24% of them singletons. This CDR3 is built from 15 residues. Germline-derived CDR1 and CDR2 are MDHEN and SYDVKM. The sequence came from a human donor in good health (CMV status not recorded). Some clones in this sample may be carry-over from other donors' samples. The chain combines TRBV28 with TRBJ2-4; tentatively, D is TRBD2 (5 bases). The sample was PBMCs. The CDR3 is CDSSEELWGKNIQYF. CDR3 DNA sequence: TGTGACAGCTCGGAGGAACTCTGGGGCAAAAACATTCAGTACTTC.